The 15 T cell receptor beta chains presented below share a single source sample, sequenced in a study of T-cell memory formation after mild COVID-19. TCRdb re-called the 5' RACE reads with MiXCR, one entry per CDR3 protein. The sample shows about 340,000 distinct CDR3 sequences, 10% to 15% of them seen only once. Sequencing was carried out using PBMCs or a T cell subset sorted from them (not recorded which). The receptor source for this set is a man between 18 and 29 years old who had mild COVID-19 (a few samples of this study predate the infection). Cell type and time point are not known.

This clonotype was found a few times. J is TRBJ1-5 and V is TRBV7-9, with no clear D. The CDR3 sequence is 12 residues long. V was cut by 1 base and J by 5 bases, with 3 bases left in between. Germline V lookup: CDR1 SEHNR, CDR2 FQNEAQ (reference sequence). CDR3 nucleotides: TGTGCCAGCAGCTTAGACGATCAGCCCCAGCATTTT. Translating it yields CASSLDDQPQHF.

This clonotype was counted at least ten times. This rearrangement joins TRBV29-1 to TRBJ2-3; possible D gene TRBD1, 6 bases. V was shortened by 1 base and J by 11 bases, with 19 bases between the two germline ends. This CDR3 has 14 residues. Germline lookup yields CDR1 SQVTM and CDR2 ANQGSEA. CDR3 region: CSVEASGGFVGQYF. In nucleotides, the CDR3 is TGCAGCGTTGAAGCGTCTGGGGGCTTCGTAGGGCAGTATTTT.

The chain links TRBV5-1 to TRBJ2-1, with D hard to call. Trimming removed 4 bases at V and 5 bases at J, with 7 bases between. The CDR3 is 12 residues long. Germline values: CDR1 SGHRS, CDR2 YFSETQ. The CDR3 coding sequence is TGCGCCAGCAGCCATGGAAACAATGAGCAGTTCTTC. This encodes CASSHGNNEQFF.

This chain links TRBV12-3 or TRBV12-4 with TRBJ2-1, with D unclear. Trimming took off 7 bases at V and 7 bases at J, with 11 bases between the two ends. CDR3 length: 12 amino acids. CDR3 nucleotides: TGTGCCAGCAATCTTTTAGGGAATGAGCAGTTCTTC. Its translation: CASNLLGNEQFF.

The chain joins TRBV10-3 to TRBJ1-6, with D maybe TRBD1 (5 bases). The CDR3 contains 14 residues. V was cut by 6 bases and J by 8 bases, with 14 bases left in between. Germline CDR1 and CDR2: ENHRY and SYGVKD. CDR3 region: CAISRVGRDSPLHF. As DNA, the CDR3 is TGTGCCATCAGCAGGGTAGGCAGAGATTCACCCCTCCACTTT.

J is TRBJ1-2 and V is TRBV10-3; 7 nucleotides align to TRBD1. CDR1 ENHRY and CDR2 SYGVKD come from the germline V gene. The CDR3 length is 15 residues. The junction had 2 bases not matched to a gene; V was cut back by 1 base and J by 0 bases. The chain's CDR3 is CAISEYTGANYGYTF. The CDR3 DNA follows: TGTGCCATCAGTGAGTACACAGGGGCTAACTATGGCTACACCTTC.

This clonotype was recorded at least ten times. V gene TRBV3-1 combines with J gene TRBJ2-1, with 13 bases fitting TRBD2. CDR3 length: 16 residues. V shed 7 bases and J 3 bases; nucleotides not matched to a gene: 6. Germline CDR1 reads LGHDT; CDR2 reads YNNKEL (reference sequence). The CDR3 nucleotides read TGTGCCAGCAAACTGACTAGCGGGGGGTTCTACAATGAGCAGTTCTTC. Residues: CASKLTSGGFYNEQFF.

The gene calls are TRBV20-1 and TRBJ2-5; D possibly corresponds to TRBD2 (6 bases). Germline V gene sequence: CDR1 DFQATT, CDR2 SNEGSKA (reference sequence). CDR3 size: 14 residues. V dropped 0 bases and J dropped 1 base, with 9 bases sitting between them. The DNA of the CDR3 is TGCAGTGCTAGAGATCGGCGGGGCCAAGAGACCCAGTACTTC. This gives the protein CSARDRRGQETQYF.

The table lists this clonotype with a few counts. The rearrangement uses TRBV29-1 and TRBJ1-2; D call uncertain. CDR1 is SQVTM, CDR2 ANQGSEA, per germline. V shed 1 base and J shed 2 bases, with 11 bases lying between them. CDR3 length: 14 residues. CDR3 sequence reads: CSVEGSTQNYGYTF. Written as DNA, the CDR3 is TGCAGCGTTGAAGGTTCGACACAGAACTATGGCTACACCTTC.

The rearrangement joins TRBV5-5 to TRBJ1-1, with 9 positions matching TRBD1. The junction had 7 bases not matched to a gene; V was cut back by 0 bases and J by 4 bases. Looked up from germline, CDR1 is SGHKS and CDR2 is YYEKEE (reference sequence). The CDR3 totals 16 residues. In nucleotides, the CDR3 is TGTGCCAGCAGCTTGGGGTACAGGGGGCTTACCACTGAAGCTTTCTTT. The encoded protein is CASSLGYRGLTTEAFF.

With regard to this clonotype: One junction end disagrees with the germline gene, perhaps due to a read error. V is TRBV11-2 and J is TRBJ2-3; no clear D. The CDR3 sequence is 15 residues long. The germline CDR1 and CDR2 sequences are SGHAT and FQNNGV. CDR3 DNA sequence: TGTGCCAGCAGCATAGAATCCGGAAGCACAGATACGCAGTATTTT. Translated, it gives CASSIESGSTDTQYF.

This chain links TRBV12-3 or TRBV12-4 with TRBJ2-2; 12 bases match TRBD1. This CDR3 spans 21 amino acids. Trimming took 3 bases from V and 2 from J; bases not matched to a gene: 16. DNA for the CDR3: TGTGCCAGCAGTTTTTTGTCATGGCCGAAAGGGACAGGGGGCAACACCGGGGAGCTGTTTTTT. Amino acids: CASSFLSWPKGTGGNTGELFF.

The J gene is TRBJ1-3, the V gene TRBV28; D might be TRBD1 (6 bases). CDR1 MDHEN and CDR2 SYDVKM come from the germline V gene. The CDR3 runs to 15 residues. Trimming pared 7 bases from V and 2 bases from J, leaving 15 bases between. CDR3 residues: CASTLGGVPGNTIYF. The CDR3 bases are TGTGCCAGCACCCTAGGGGGAGTTCCTGGAAACACCATATATTTT.

This clonotype was found a few times. The J gene is TRBJ2-7, the V gene TRBV5-5, with D unresolved. Germline V gene lookup returns CDR1 SGHKS and CDR2 YYEKEE (reference sequence). V was cut by 4 bases and J by 3 bases, with 14 bases left in between. The CDR3 extends over 14 amino acids. The DNA for the CDR3 is TGTGCCAGCAGCCCGAGTGGTGGAGACTACGAGCAGTACGTC. This codes for CASSPSGGDYEQYV.

V and J are TRBV27 and TRBJ1-5; tentatively, D is TRBD1 (5 bases). Germline assignment: CDR1 MNHEY and CDR2 SMNVEV (reference sequence). This CDR3 comprises 13 residues. Trimming removed 6 bases at V and 7 bases at J, with 13 bases between. The CDR3 is CASRRGWEQPQHF. The CDR3 region has the DNA TGTGCCAGCAGACGGGGGTGGGAGCAGCCCCAGCATTTT.